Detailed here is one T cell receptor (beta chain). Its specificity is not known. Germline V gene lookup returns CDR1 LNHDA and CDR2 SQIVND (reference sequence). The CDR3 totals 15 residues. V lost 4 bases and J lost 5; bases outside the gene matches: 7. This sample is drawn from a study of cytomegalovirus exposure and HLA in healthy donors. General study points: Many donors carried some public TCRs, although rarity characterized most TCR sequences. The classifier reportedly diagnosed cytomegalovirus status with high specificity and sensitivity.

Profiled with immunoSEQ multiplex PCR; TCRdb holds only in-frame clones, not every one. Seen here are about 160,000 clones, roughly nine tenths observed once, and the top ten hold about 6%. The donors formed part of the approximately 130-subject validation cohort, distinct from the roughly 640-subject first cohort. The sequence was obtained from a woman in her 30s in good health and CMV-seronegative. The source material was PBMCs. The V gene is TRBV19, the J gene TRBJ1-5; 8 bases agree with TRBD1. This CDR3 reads CASSTRQGLDQPQHF. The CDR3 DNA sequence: TGTGCCAGTAGTACGAGACAGGGGCTGGATCAGCCCCAGCATTTT.